Presented here are 23 T cell receptor beta chains from one specimen sequenced in a study of T cell responses to AZD1222 COVID-19 vaccine. Sequencing was performed with immunoSEQ multiplex PCR; in TCRdb, only in-frame clones are kept and a portion is missing. The sample lists around 30,000 clones; 93% were seen once. The specimen was peripheral blood, collected on day 0 of AZD1222 vaccination. These receptors were obtained from an adult in good health.

This clone is termed medium-sized (0.01 to 0.1%). The chain is built from TRBV5-1 and TRBJ1-1; weak D call: TRBD1 (5 bases). Germline assignment: CDR1 SGHRS and CDR2 YFSETQ. The germline V and J ends were trimmed by 6 bases and 3 bases, with 12 bases remaining between them. CDR3 length equals 13 residues. The CDR3 loop is CASTRVGDTEAFF. As DNA, the CDR3 is TGCGCCAGCACCAGGGTAGGGGACACTGAAGCTTTCTTT. Combining the CDR3 with reference TRBV5-1 and TRBJ1-1 gives the whole variable domain KAGVTQTPRYLIKTRGQQVTLSCSPISGHRSVSWYQQTPGQGLQFLFEYFSETQRNKGNFPGRFSGRQFSNSRSEMNVSTLELGDSALYLCASTRVGDTEAFFGQGTRLTVV.

This clone was observed a single time. V and J are TRBV19 and TRBJ2-5, with unresolved D. The CDR3 sequence is 14 residues long. Trimming left V 5 bases short and J 2 bases short, with 12 bases between. Germline assignment: CDR1 LNHDA and CDR2 SQIVND (reference sequence). In DNA form, the CDR3 reads TGTGCCAGTAGTTCCCCCGACTCACAAGAGACCCAGTACTTC. Protein sequence: CASSSPDSQETQYF.

This sequence joins TRBV6-5 and TRBJ2-3, with D perhaps matching TRBD2 (6 bases). V lost 4 bases, J lost 1 base, and 9 bases lay in between. Looked up from germline, CDR1 is MNHEY and CDR2 is SVGAGI. The CDR3 runs to 14 residues. In nucleotides, the CDR3 is TGTGCCAGCAGTTTTGGGACTCGCACAGATACGCAGTATTTT. As protein: CASSFGTRTDTQYF.

The chain joins TRBV4-2 to TRBJ2-1, with 8 nucleotides matching TRBD2. Germline CDR1 reads LGHNA; CDR2 reads YNFKEQ. The V and J ends lost 1 base and 6 bases, in that order; junction bases with no gene match: 5. The CDR3 has 15 amino acids. CDR3 amino acids: CASSQAWTSINEQFF. The CDR3 DNA reads as TGTGCCAGCAGCCAAGCCTGGACTAGCATCAATGAGCAGTTCTTC.

CDR3 in DNA: TGTGCCAGCAGCCCACGGACAGGGCTCCAGGAGTTCTTC. The encoded protein is CASSPRTGLQEFF. The gene calls are TRBV9 and TRBJ2-1, with 8 bases fitting TRBD1. The length of the CDR3 is 13 residues. Trimming took 4 bases from V and 14 from J; bases not matched to a gene: 11. The germline gives CDR1 SGDLS, CDR2 YYNGEE.

CDR3: CAISTREMAGELFF. CDR3 nucleotides: TGTGCCATCAGCACCAGGGAGATGGCCGGGGAGCTGTTTTTT. The chain employs TRBV10-3 and TRBJ2-2; tentatively, D is TRBD1 or TRBD2 (5 bases each). The germline gives CDR1 ENHRY, CDR2 SYGVKD. The germline V and J ends were trimmed by 6 bases and 6 bases, with 14 bases remaining between them. This CDR3 is built from 14 residues.

The chain combines TRBV30 with TRBJ1-2; D is possibly TRBD1 (5 bases). Per germline, CDR1 GTSNPN and CDR2 SVGIG (reference sequence). The CDR3 spans 15 residues. Deletions cut 0 bases from V and 1 base from J, with 12 bases between. The DNA for the CDR3 is TGTGCCTGGAGTGTACTTTGGGGCGGTAACTATGGCTACACCTTC. Translating it yields CAWSVLWGGNYGYTF.

The chain is built from TRBV19 and TRBJ2-1; 10 bases map to TRBD2. Germline CDR1 LNHDA, CDR2 SQIVND (reference sequence). The J segment lost 9 bases and the V segment lost 1 base, leaving 3 bases of the junction unmatched. The CDR3 extends over 14 amino acids. CDR3 DNA: TGTGCCAGTAGTATAGGCCGACTAGCGGGTGAGCAGTTCTTC. Amino acid sequence: CASSIGRLAGEQFF.

The chain is built from TRBV20-1 and TRBJ1-2, with no clear D. The V gene lost 4 bases and the J gene lost 6 bases, with 9 bases spanning the gap. From germline, CDR1 is DFQATT and CDR2 SNEGSKA (reference sequence). The length of the CDR3 is 11 residues. The CDR3 protein is CSAMLANGYTF. Written as DNA, the CDR3 is TGCAGTGCTATGCTCGCTAATGGCTACACCTTC.

This rearrangement joins TRBV5-6 to TRBJ1-1, with D tentatively TRBD1 (5 bases). V lost 4 bases, J lost 3 bases, and 16 bases lay in between. The CDR3 sequence is 15 residues long. Germline assignment: CDR1 SGHDT and CDR2 YYEEEE. The CDR3, as DNA: TGTGCCAGCAGCATCCTGGGGGGGTTCGACACTGAAGCTTTCTTT. This translates into CASSILGGFDTEAFF. Looking up the rest from reference TRBV5-6 and TRBJ1-1 gives the full variable domain: DAGVTQSPTHLIKTRGQQVTLRCSPKSGHDTVSWYQQALGQGPQFIFQYYEEEERQRGNFPDRFSGHQFPNYSSELNVNALLLGDSALYLCASSILGGFDTEAFFGQGTRLTVV.

The rearrangement uses TRBV5-4 and TRBJ1-1; no definite D call. Trimming removed 5 bases from V and 5 bases from J, with 16 bases in between. CDR1 and CDR2 (germline): SGHNT, YYREEE (reference sequence). The CDR3 spans 14 residues. Here the CDR3 DNA reads TGTGCCAGCAGGGGGATGGGCAAGGAGACTGAAGCTTTCTTT. Its translation: CASRGMGKETEAFF.

The chain couples TRBV5-1 to TRBJ2-7; the D gene is possibly TRBD2 (5 bases). Trimming left V 0 bases short and J 5 bases short, with 12 bases between. The CDR3 is 14 amino acids. Germline V gene lookup returns CDR1 SGHRS and CDR2 YFSETQ. The CDR3 loop reads CASSLADGIHEQYF. The CDR3 region has the DNA TGCGCCAGCAGCTTGGCCGACGGGATCCACGAGCAGTACTTC.

As regards this clone: Germline is not matched at one junction end, which may reflect a read error. The chain recombines TRBV2 with TRBJ2-7; D perhaps matches TRBD2 (5 bases). In germline, CDR1 is SNHLY, CDR2 FYNNEI. The CDR3 sequence is 13 residues long. CDR3 nucleotides: TGTGCCAGCCGTGACGCCGGGGTCTACGAGCAGTACTTC. This translates into CASRDAGVYEQYF.

The V gene is TRBV5-4, the J gene TRBJ2-7, with 8 bases fitting TRBD2. Germline loops: CDR1 SGHNT, CDR2 YYREEE (reference sequence). The CDR3 sequence is 14 residues long. Trimming took 1 base from V and 2 from J; bases not matched to a gene: 2. In nucleotides, the CDR3 is TGTGCCAGCAGCTTGACTAGCGGCCCCTACGAGCAGTACTTC. It translates to CASSLTSGPYEQYF. The full variable domain, rest sourced from reference TRBV5-4 and TRBJ2-7, is ETGVTQSPTHLIKTRGQQVTLRCSSQSGHNTVSWYQQALGQGPQFIFQYYREEENGRGNFPPRFSGLQFPNYSSELNVNALELDDSALYLCASSLTSGPYEQYFGPGTRLTVT.

A few counts support this clone. V is TRBV4-1 and J is TRBJ2-7, with 8 nucleotides matching TRBD1. The CDR3 is 15 amino acids. V shed 0 bases, J shed 3 bases, and the junction held 4 bases outside the gene matches. Germline V lookup: CDR1 MGHRA, CDR2 YSYEKL. The DNA for the CDR3 is TGCGCCAGCAGCCAAGAAGGGACAGGCCTCTACGAGCAGTACTTC. Amino acids: CASSQEGTGLYEQYF.

This clone was counted a single time. The V gene is TRBV30, the J gene TRBJ1-2, with D tentatively TRBD1 (6 bases). V lost 4 bases and J 1 base, leaving 10 bases between the germline ends. The CDR3 runs 13 residues. Germline CDR1 GTSNPN, CDR2 SVGIG (reference sequence). The CDR3 reads CAWNLGGNYGYTF. CDR3 nucleotides: TGTGCCTGGAATCTAGGGGGTAACTATGGCTACACCTTC.

This clone was counted once. This chain joins TRBV13 and TRBJ2-7; D is possibly TRBD1 (7 bases). CDR1 and CDR2 (germline): PRHDT, FYEKMQ (reference sequence). The V end lost 5 bases, the J end lost 4 bases, and 18 bases lay between the germline ends. The CDR3 is 15 amino acids. In DNA form, the CDR3 reads TGTGCCAGCAGCACCCTGGAGGGGGCTAAGTACGAGCAGTACTTC. Translated: CASSTLEGAKYEQYF.

The chain combines TRBV27 with TRBJ2-7; 10 nucleotides match TRBD1. V lost 7 bases and J lost 2; bases outside the gene matches: 8. Looked up from germline, CDR1 is MNHEY and CDR2 is SMNVEV (reference sequence). This CDR3 is built from 15 residues. The CDR3 sequence: CASTATGTGAYEQYF. The CDR3 nucleotides are TGTGCCAGCACCGCAACCGGGACAGGGGCCTACGAGCAGTACTTC.

The chain joins TRBV6-2 or TRBV6-3 to TRBJ1-5; unclear D gene. The CDR3 runs to 14 residues. The V gene's germline CDR1 is MNHEY and CDR2 SVGEGT. The V and J ends lost 2 bases and 0 bases respectively, with 5 bases between them. The CDR3 protein is CASSYGYSNQPQHF. In DNA form, the CDR3 reads TGTGCCAGCAGTTACGGGTATAGCAATCAGCCCCAGCATTTT.

The chain is built from TRBV6-1 and TRBJ1-3, with unresolved D. From germline, CDR1 is MNHNS and CDR2 SASEGT. Trimming removed 3 bases from V and 3 bases from J, with 3 bases in between. This CDR3 has 12 amino acids. The chain's CDR3 is CASSEIGNTIYF. In nucleotides, the CDR3 is TGTGCCAGCAGTGAGATTGGAAACACCATATATTTT.

The V and J genes are TRBV7-9 and TRBJ2-3, with D uncertain. Trimming stripped 1 base from V and 7 bases from J, with 9 bases between. The germline CDR1 and CDR2 sequences are SEHNR and FQNEAQ (reference sequence). CDR3 size: 13 residues. CDR3 nucleotide sequence: TGTGCCAGCAGCTTAGTCCCTATGAATACGCAGTATTTT. This codes for CASSLVPMNTQYF.

CDR3 DNA sequence: TGTGCCAGCAGGGGGGGGACAGGGTCTTTCTACGAGCAGTACTTC. As protein: CASRGGTGSFYEQYF. V is TRBV6-5 and J is TRBJ2-7; TRBD1 agrees at 9 bases. Germline trimming cut 6 bases from V and 3 bases from J; bases unmatched to any gene: 9. Per germline, CDR1 MNHEY and CDR2 SVGAGI. The CDR3 totals 15 residues.

This chain links TRBV19 with TRBJ1-6; D gene uncertain. Per the germline V gene, CDR1 is LNHDA and CDR2 is SQIVND (reference sequence). Deletions cut 3 bases from V and 9 bases from J, with 6 bases between. This CDR3 is 12 amino acids long. This CDR3 reads CASSMRGSPLHF. In DNA, the CDR3 is TGTGCCAGTAGTATGAGAGGTTCACCCCTCCACTTT.